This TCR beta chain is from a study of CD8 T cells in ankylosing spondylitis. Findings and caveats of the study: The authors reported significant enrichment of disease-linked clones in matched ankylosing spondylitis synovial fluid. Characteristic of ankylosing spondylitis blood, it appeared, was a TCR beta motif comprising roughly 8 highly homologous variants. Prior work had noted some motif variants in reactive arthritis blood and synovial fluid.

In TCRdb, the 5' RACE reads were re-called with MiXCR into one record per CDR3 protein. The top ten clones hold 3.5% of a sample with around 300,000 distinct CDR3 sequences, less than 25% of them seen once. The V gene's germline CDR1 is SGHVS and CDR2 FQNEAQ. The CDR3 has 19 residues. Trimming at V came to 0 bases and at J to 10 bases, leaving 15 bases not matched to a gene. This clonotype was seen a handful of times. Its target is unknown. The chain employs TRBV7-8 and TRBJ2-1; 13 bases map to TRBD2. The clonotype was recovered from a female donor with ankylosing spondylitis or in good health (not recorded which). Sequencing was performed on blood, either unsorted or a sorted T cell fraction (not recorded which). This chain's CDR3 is CASSLAQVGTSGTKREQFF. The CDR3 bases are TGTGCCAGCAGCTTAGCACAGGTGGGGACTAGCGGGACCAAAAGGGAGCAGTTCTTC. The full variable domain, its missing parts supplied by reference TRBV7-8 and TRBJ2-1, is GAGVSQSPRYKVAKRGQDVALRCDPISGHVSLFWYQQALGQGPEFLTYFQNEAQLDKSGLPSDRFFAERPEGSVSTLKIQRTQQEDSAVYLCASSLAQVGTSGTKREQFFGPGTRLTVL.